These 19 T cell receptor beta chains came from one sample sequenced in a study of blood T cell repertoires in COVID-19. Assay: immunoSEQ multiplex PCR; the TCRdb copy retains only in-frame clones and omits some. The repertoire holds some 99,000 clones, 85% to 90% seen once, with about 1.1% in the top ten. Sequences were obtained from peripheral blood. The receptor source for this set is a human donor in a cohort sampled during active COVID-19.

The J gene is TRBJ2-5, the V gene TRBV7-3; 7 nucleotides match TRBD2. The CDR3 is 15 amino acids. V lost 3 bases to trimming and J lost 5 bases; unmatched junction nucleotides: 9. CDR1 and CDR2 from the germline V gene are SGHTA and FQGTGA. The CDR3 loop reads CASSLAGAEPETQYF. As DNA, the CDR3 is TGTGCCAGCAGCTTGGCGGGAGCGGAGCCCGAGACCCAGTACTTC.

The rearrangement joins TRBV24-1 to TRBJ1-3; possibly TRBD1 for D (5 bases). CDR3 size: 14 residues. Germline lookup yields CDR1 KGHDR and CDR2 SFDVKD. V lost 3 bases, J lost 6 bases, and 11 bases lay in between. CDR3 DNA: TGTGCCACCAGTGATGCAGGGTCGGAAAACACCATATATTTT. This gives the protein CATSDAGSENTIYF.

The V and J genes are TRBV6-6 and TRBJ2-1, with TRBD1 matching over 10 bases. The CDR3 has 16 amino acids. Germline V gene data show CDR1 as MNHNY and CDR2 as SVGAGI (reference sequence). V was pared by 6 bases and J by 5 bases, with 10 bases of the junction left unmatched. CDR3 sequence: CASSPRQGAGDNEQFF. The CDR3, as DNA: TGTGCCAGCAGCCCCCGACAGGGGGCGGGGGACAATGAGCAGTTCTTC.

This chain connects TRBV5-1 to TRBJ2-1, with D possibly TRBD2 on 5 matching bases. This CDR3 has 15 amino acids. Germline CDR1 and CDR2: SGHRS and YFSETQ. V shed 6 bases and J shed 9 bases, with 22 bases lying between them. In nucleotides, the CDR3 is TGCGCCAGCACCCGGGCAGAGGGCTTACGGAGTGAGCAGTTCTTC. Encoded protein: CASTRAEGLRSEQFF. Together with reference TRBV5-1 and TRBJ2-1, the CDR3 gives the full variable domain: KAGVTQTPRYLIKTRGQQVTLSCSPISGHRSVSWYQQTPGQGLQFLFEYFSETQRNKGNFPGRFSGRQFSNSRSEMNVSTLELGDSALYLCASTRAEGLRSEQFFGPGTRLTVL.

This clone occurred once. V and J are TRBV4-1 and TRBJ2-7; 7 positions agree with TRBD1. CDR1 and CDR2 from the germline V gene are MGHRA and YSYEKL. V lost 6 bases to trimming and J lost 4 bases; unmatched junction nucleotides: 12. The CDR3 spans 15 residues. The CDR3 bases are TGCGCCAGCAGTTTCCACAGGGGTGAATCGTACGAGCAGTACTTC. Translated: CASSFHRGESYEQYF.

The table lists this clone with a count of one. This sequence joins TRBV6-8 and TRBJ2-7; 14 bases are a match to TRBD2. The CDR3 sequence is 17 residues long. V shed 7 bases, J shed 6 bases, and the junction held 14 bases outside the gene matches. Germline CDR1 is MNHGY and CDR2 is SAAAGT. CDR3 protein: CASTEGLAGDPDSEQYF. CDR3 sequence (DNA): TGTGCCAGCACCGAGGGACTAGCGGGGGATCCGGATAGCGAGCAGTACTTC.

The chain links TRBV5-1 to TRBJ2-5, with D possibly being TRBD2 (6 bases). V dropped 4 bases and J dropped 4 bases, with 20 bases sitting between them. The CDR3 runs 16 residues. Per germline, CDR1 SGHRS and CDR2 YFSETQ. The CDR3 DNA reads TGCGCCAGCAGCCCGGAGGGACCGGGCTACGGAGAGACCCAGTACTTC. It encodes CASSPEGPGYGETQYF.

This chain uses TRBV24-1 with TRBJ1-2, with D unresolved. Deletions cut 9 bases from V and 4 bases from J, with 8 bases between. In germline, CDR1 is KGHDR, CDR2 SFDVKD. CDR3 size: 11 residues. The CDR3 is CATRGVYGYTF. The CDR3 DNA is TGTGCCACCCGGGGAGTCTATGGCTACACCTTC.

Only one count was recorded for this clone. The chain has TRBV29-1 and TRBJ1-6, with 9 bases identical to TRBD1. Trimming removed 5 bases from V and 6 bases from J; junction bases left unmatched: 5. The germline V gene has CDR1 SQVTM and CDR2 ANQGSEA. This CDR3 has 14 amino acids. CDR3 amino acids: CSVSQGAGNSPLHF. The CDR3 DNA sequence: TGCAGCGTTTCACAGGGGGCGGGTAATTCACCCCTCCACTTT.

This clone appeared a single time. This chain connects TRBV5-6 to TRBJ2-7; 7 nucleotides match TRBD1. Germline trimming cut 4 bases from V and 1 base from J; bases unmatched to any gene: 11. The germline gives CDR1 SGHDT, CDR2 YYEEEE. The CDR3 totals 16 residues. The CDR3 region is CASSGEGGGQSYEQYF. The CDR3 nucleotides read TGTGCCAGCAGCGGCGAAGGTGGGGGACAGTCCTACGAGCAGTACTTC.

V usage is TRBV2 and J usage is TRBJ2-1, with D perhaps TRBD2 (5 bases). The CDR3 length is 14 residues. The V gene lost 3 bases and the J gene lost 3 bases, with 9 bases spanning the gap. From germline, CDR1 is SNHLY and CDR2 FYNNEI. CDR3 DNA sequence: TGTGCCAGCAGTGATGGTCGGGGCTACAATGAGCAGTTCTTC. This translates into CASSDGRGYNEQFF. The full variable domain, in which reference TRBV2 and TRBJ2-1 provide the parts outside the CDR3, is EPEVTQTPSHQVTQMGQEVILRCVPISNHLYFYWYRQILGQKVEFLVSFYNNEISEKSEIFDDQFSVERPDGSNFTLKIRSTKLEDSAMYFCASSDGRGYNEQFFGPGTRLTVL.

The chain uses TRBV4-1 and TRBJ1-1, with a possible D match to TRBD1 (5 bases). Looked up from germline, CDR1 is MGHRA and CDR2 is YSYEKL. Deletions cut 1 base from V and 3 bases from J, with 12 bases between. The CDR3 contains 15 residues. The CDR3 bases are TGCGCCAGCAGCCAAGTCGTCGGGGGGGACACTGAAGCTTTCTTT. Amino acid sequence: CASSQVVGGDTEAFF.

The chain joins TRBV5-6 to TRBJ2-3, with TRBD2 matching over 15 bases. This CDR3 comprises 16 residues. Germline V gene lookup returns CDR1 SGHDT and CDR2 YYEEEE. J lost 3 bases, V lost 6 bases, and 5 bases had no gene match. CDR3 region: CASTGTSGRSTDTQYF. The CDR3 bases are TGTGCCAGCACCGGGACTAGCGGGAGGAGTACAGATACGCAGTATTTT. The full variable domain, completed using reference TRBV5-6 and TRBJ2-3, is DAGVTQSPTHLIKTRGQQVTLRCSPKSGHDTVSWYQQALGQGPQFIFQYYEEEERQRGNFPDRFSGHQFPNYSSELNVNALLLGDSALYLCASTGTSGRSTDTQYFGPGTRLTVL.

The V and J genes are TRBV2 and TRBJ1-2, with a possible D match to TRBD1 (6 bases). This CDR3 is 12 amino acids long. The V gene lost 4 bases and the J gene lost 3 bases, with 6 bases spanning the gap. Germline values: CDR1 SNHLY, CDR2 FYNNEI. CDR3 region: CASSGTDYGYTF. The CDR3 nucleotides read TGTGCCAGCAGTGGGACAGACTATGGCTACACCTTC.

The V call is TRBV3-1 (or the pseudogene TRBV3-2), the J call TRBJ2-1; TRBD2 is a possible D gene (6 bases). Germline V lookup: CDR1 LGHDT, CDR2 YNNKEL (reference sequence). The CDR3 consists of 14 residues. Trimming cost V 4 bases and J 5 bases, with 12 bases left between them. The CDR3 nucleotides read TGTGCCAGCAGCCTAACTGGGGGGAACAATGAGCAGTTCTTC. Translation gives CASSLTGGNNEQFF.

This chain joins TRBV5-1 and TRBJ2-3, with D possibly TRBD2 on 6 matching bases. V dropped 1 base and J dropped 0 bases, with 12 bases sitting between them. The CDR3 extends over 16 amino acids. Germline V gene lookup returns CDR1 SGHRS and CDR2 YFSETQ. The CDR3 loop is CASSLSAGSSTDTQYF. CDR3 DNA: TGCGCCAGCAGCTTGTCCGCGGGATCTAGCACAGATACGCAGTATTTT.

This clone was recorded only once. The rearrangement links TRBV7-8 to TRBJ2-7; the D gene is possibly TRBD2 (5 bases). The V gene's germline CDR1 is SGHVS and CDR2 FQNEAQ. V lost 2 bases and J lost 3, with 11 bases in between. The CDR3 contains 14 residues. The CDR3 is CASSLNGIHYEQYF. Written as DNA, the CDR3 is TGTGCCAGCAGCTTAAACGGGATCCACTACGAGCAGTACTTC.

This chain connects TRBV6-2 or TRBV6-3 to TRBJ2-5; D unclear. The CDR3 sequence is 13 residues long. Germline CDR1 is MNHEY and CDR2 is SVGEGT. Trimming stripped 5 bases from V and 2 bases from J, with 9 bases between. The CDR3 here is CASSTEEQETQYF. DNA of the CDR3: TGTGCCAGCAGTACCGAGGAGCAAGAGACCCAGTACTTC.

Only one count was recorded for this clone. This rearrangement joins TRBV2 to TRBJ2-7; 12 bases are shared with TRBD2. There are 16 residues in the CDR3. The germline CDR1 and CDR2 sequences are SNHLY and FYNNEI. Trimming at V came to 3 bases and at J to 5 bases, leaving 8 bases not matched to a gene. Here the CDR3 DNA reads TGTGCCAGCAGTGACCCACTAGCGGGAGGTCCTGACGAGCAGTACTTC. Translated, it gives CASSDPLAGGPDEQYF.